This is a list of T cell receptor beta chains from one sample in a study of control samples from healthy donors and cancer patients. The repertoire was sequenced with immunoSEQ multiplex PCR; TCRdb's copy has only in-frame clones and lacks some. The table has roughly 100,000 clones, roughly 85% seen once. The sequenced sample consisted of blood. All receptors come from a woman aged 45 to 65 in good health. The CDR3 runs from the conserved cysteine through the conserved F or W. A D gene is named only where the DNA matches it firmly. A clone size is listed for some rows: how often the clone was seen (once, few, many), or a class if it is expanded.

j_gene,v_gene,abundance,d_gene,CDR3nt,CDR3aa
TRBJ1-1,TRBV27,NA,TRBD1,TGTGCCAGCAGTTTTTCAGGGGGCTACACTGAAGCTTTCTTT,CASSFSGGYTEAFF
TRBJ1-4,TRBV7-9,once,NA,TGTGCCAGCAGCTTTGGCCCGTCGACTAATGAAAAACTGTTTTTT,CASSFGPSTNEKLFF
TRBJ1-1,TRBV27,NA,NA,TGTGCCAGCAGTTTTCGGGGCAGAAGCACTGAAGCTTTCTTT,CASSFRGRSTEAFF
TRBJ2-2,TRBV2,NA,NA,TGTGCCAGCAGTGAACAGGGGAACACCGGGGAGCTGTTTTTT,CASSEQGNTGELFF
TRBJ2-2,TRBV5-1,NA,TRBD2,TGCGCCAGCAGCCCCGGACTAGCGGGGGGGAGGAACACCGGGGAGCTGTTTTTT,CASSPGLAGGRNTGELFF
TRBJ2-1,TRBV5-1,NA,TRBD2,TGCGCCAGCAGCTTTCTGACTAGCAACGTGAATGAGCAGTTCTTC,CASSFLTSNVNEQFF
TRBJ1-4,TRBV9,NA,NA,TGTGCCAGCAGCCCCAGGGAAGCAACTAATGAAAAACTGTTTTTT,CASSPREATNEKLFF
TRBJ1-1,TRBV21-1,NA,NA,TGTGCCAGCCCCACTCAAGAGACAGTTAGAATGAACACTGAAGCTTTCTTT,CASPTQETVRMNTEAFF
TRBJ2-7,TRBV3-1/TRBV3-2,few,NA,TGTGCCAGCAGCCCGGAGGGGGGGTACTCCTACGAGCAGTACTTC,CASSPEGGYSYEQYF
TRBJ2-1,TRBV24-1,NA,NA,TGTGCCACCAGTGATCAGCGATGGACCAACATCTACAATGAGCAGTTCTTC,CATSDQRWTNIYNEQFF
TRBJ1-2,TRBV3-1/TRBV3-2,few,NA,TGTGCCAGCAGCCCTTCCGGGACGAACTATGGCTACACCTTC,CASSPSGTNYGYTF
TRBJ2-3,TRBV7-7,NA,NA,TGTGCTAGCAGCCCGAATCCTAGCACAGATACGCAGTATTTT,CASSPNPSTDTQYF
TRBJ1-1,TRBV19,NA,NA,TGTGCCAGTAGTATGGGGGCCGGGGGTGAAGCTTTCTTT,CASSMGAGGEAFF
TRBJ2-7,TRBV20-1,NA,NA,TGCAGTGCTAGACAGGTCGGCGAGCAGTACTTC,CSARQVGEQYF
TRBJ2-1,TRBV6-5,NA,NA,TGTGCCAGCAGGGGAGACAGGGAGGTTTACAATGAGCAGTTCTTC,CASRGDREVYNEQFF
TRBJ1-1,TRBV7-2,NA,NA,TGTGCCAGCAGCTCGACATGGGACACTGAAGCTTTCTTT,CASSSTWDTEAFF
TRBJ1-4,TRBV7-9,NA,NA,TGTGCCAGCAGCGCGGTCCGGGACCGATTTACTAATGAAAAACTGTTTTTT,CASSAVRDRFTNEKLFF
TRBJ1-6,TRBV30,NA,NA,TGTGCCTGGAGTACAGGGTTGAATTCACCCCTCCACTTT,CAWSTGLNSPLHF
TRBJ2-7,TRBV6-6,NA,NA,TGTGCCAGCAGTTACGCTCGAGACGAGCAGTACTTC,CASSYARDEQYF
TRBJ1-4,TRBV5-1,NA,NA,TGCGCCAGCAGCCCGAGGACAGCAACTAATGAAAAACTGTTTTTT,CASSPRTATNEKLFF
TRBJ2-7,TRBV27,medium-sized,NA,TGTGCCAGCAGACCCAGCGAAATCTCCTACGAGCAGTACTTC,CASRPSEISYEQYF
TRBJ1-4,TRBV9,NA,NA,TGTGCCAGCAGCGTAGCAGGGACTAATGAAAAACTGTTTTTT,CASSVAGTNEKLFF
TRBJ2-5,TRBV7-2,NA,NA,TGTGCCAGCAGAAAAAACGCCCGCTCTCAAGAGACCCAGTACTTC,CASRKNARSQETQYF
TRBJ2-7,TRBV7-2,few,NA,TGTGCCAGCAGCGCGCCCGGGACTGGGATCTCCGAGCAGTACTTC,CASSAPGTGISEQYF
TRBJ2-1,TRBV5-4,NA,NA,TGTGCCAGCAGCTTTATGGGGGATGCGCGTGAGCAGTTCTTC,CASSFMGDAREQFF
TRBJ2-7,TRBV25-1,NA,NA,TGTGCCAGCAGTGAAGAGGGAGGGGGACAGACCTACGAGCAGTACTTC,CASSEEGGGQTYEQYF